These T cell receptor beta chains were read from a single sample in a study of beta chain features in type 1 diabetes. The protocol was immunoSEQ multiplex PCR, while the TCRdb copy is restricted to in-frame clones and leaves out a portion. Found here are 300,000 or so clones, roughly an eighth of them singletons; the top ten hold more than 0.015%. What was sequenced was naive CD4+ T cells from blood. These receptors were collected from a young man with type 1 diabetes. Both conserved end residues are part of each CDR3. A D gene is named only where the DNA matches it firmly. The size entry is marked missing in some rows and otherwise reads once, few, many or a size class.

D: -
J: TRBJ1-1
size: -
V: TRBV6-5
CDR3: CASTLDSVNTEAFF
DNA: TGTGCCAGCACCTTGGACAGTGTGAACACTGAAGCTTTCTTT

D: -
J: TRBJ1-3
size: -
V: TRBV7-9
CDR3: CASSLSRISGNTIYF
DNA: TGTGCCAGCAGCTTATCGCGGATCTCTGGAAACACCATATATTTT

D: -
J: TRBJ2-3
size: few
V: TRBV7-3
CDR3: CASSSTGADTQYF
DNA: TGTGCCAGCAGCTCGACTGGCGCAGATACGCAGTATTTT

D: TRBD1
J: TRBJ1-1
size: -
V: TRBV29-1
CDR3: CSVTDQDRANTEAFF
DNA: TGCAGCGTCACGGACCAGGACAGGGCGAACACTGAAGCTTTCTTT

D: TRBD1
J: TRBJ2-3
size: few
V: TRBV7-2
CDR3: CASSRDRGGTDTQYF
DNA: TGTGCCAGCAGCCGGGACAGGGGAGGAACAGATACGCAGTATTTT

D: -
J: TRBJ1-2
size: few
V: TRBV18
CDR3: CASSTSRVRDYGYTF
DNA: TGTGCCAGCTCAACTTCCAGGGTTAGAGACTATGGCTACACCTTC

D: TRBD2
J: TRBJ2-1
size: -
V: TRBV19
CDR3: CASSIRLAGYDSYNEQFF
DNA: TGTGCCAGTAGTATTAGGCTAGCGGGTTACGACTCCTACAATGAGCAGTTCTTC

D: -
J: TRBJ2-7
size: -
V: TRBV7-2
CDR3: CASSLSGSSSYEQYF
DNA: TGTGCCAGCAGCTTGAGCGGGTCGAGCTCCTACGAGCAGTACTTC

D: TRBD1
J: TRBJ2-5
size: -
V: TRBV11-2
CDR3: CASSIRQGRETQYF
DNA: TGTGCCAGCAGCATCAGACAGGGTAGAGAGACCCAGTACTTC

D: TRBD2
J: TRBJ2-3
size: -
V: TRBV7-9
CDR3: CASSSGTSGSSGTDTQYF
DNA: TGTGCCAGCAGCTCCGGGACTAGCGGGAGTTCGGGCACAGATACGCAGTATTTT

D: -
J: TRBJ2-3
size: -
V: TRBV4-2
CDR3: CASSQWAQDDTDTQYF
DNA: TGTGCCAGCAGCCAATGGGCGCAGGATGACACAGATACGCAGTATTTT

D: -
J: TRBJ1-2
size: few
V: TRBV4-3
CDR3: CASSQDLGGASIYGYTF
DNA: TGCGCCAGCAGCCAAGATCTCGGTGGGGCATCTATCTATGGCTACACCTTC

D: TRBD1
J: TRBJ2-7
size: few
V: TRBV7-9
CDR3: CASSQGTGSHEQYF
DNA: TGTGCCAGCAGCCAGGGGACAGGCTCTCACGAGCAGTACTTC

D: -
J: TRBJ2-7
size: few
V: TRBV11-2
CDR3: CASSLDSGSYEQYF
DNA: TGTGCCAGCAGCTTAGACTCGGGGTCCTACGAGCAGTACTTC

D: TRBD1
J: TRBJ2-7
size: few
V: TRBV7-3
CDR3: CASSLTSGTDYEQYF
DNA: TGTGCCAGCAGCTTAACGTCCGGGACAGACTACGAGCAGTACTTC

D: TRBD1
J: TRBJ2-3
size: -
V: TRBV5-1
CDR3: CASSKGDRDPDTQYF
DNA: TGCGCCAGCAGCAAGGGGGACAGGGACCCAGATACGCAGTATTTT

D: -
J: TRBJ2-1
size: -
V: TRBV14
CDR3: CASSLEWVRLGEQFF
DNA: TGTGCCAGCAGTTTGGAGTGGGTTCGGTTGGGTGAGCAGTTCTTC

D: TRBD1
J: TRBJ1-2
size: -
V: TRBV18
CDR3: CASSQTRDSMTNYGYTF
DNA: TGTGCCAGCTCACAGACCAGGGACAGTATGACTAACTATGGCTACACCTTC

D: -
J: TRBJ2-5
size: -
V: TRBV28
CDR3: CASTSAQETQYF
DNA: TGTGCCAGCACCAGTGCCCAAGAGACCCAGTACTTC

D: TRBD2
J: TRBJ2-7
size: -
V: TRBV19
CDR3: CASSIRSGRADYEQYF
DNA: TGTGCCAGTAGTATTCGGAGCGGGAGAGCAGACTACGAGCAGTACTTC

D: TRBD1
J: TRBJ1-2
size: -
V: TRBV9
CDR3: CASSLSDRAGYGYTF
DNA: TGTGCCAGCAGCCTCTCGGACAGGGCTGGGTATGGCTACACCTTC

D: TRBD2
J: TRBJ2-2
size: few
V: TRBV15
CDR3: CATSRETGGTTGELFF
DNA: TGTGCCACCAGCAGAGAGACGGGGGGAACAACCGGGGAGCTGTTTTTT

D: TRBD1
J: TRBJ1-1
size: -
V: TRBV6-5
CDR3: CASSYPGTGSEAFF
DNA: TGTGCCAGCAGTTACCCCGGGACAGGGTCTGAAGCTTTCTTT

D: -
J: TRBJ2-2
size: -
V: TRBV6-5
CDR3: CASSYSHANTGELFF
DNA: TGTGCCAGCAGTTACAGCCACGCGAACACCGGGGAGCTGTTTTTT

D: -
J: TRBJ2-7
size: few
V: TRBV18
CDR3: CASSPSRDTRPEQYF
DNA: TGTGCCAGCTCACCAAGCCGGGACACAAGGCCCGAGCAGTACTTC

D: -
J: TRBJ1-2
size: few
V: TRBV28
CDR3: CASSLGQANYGYTF
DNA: TGTGCCAGCAGTTTGGGGCAGGCCAACTATGGCTACACCTTC

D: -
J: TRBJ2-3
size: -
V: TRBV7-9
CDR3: CASSLVASTDTQYF
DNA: TGTGCCAGCAGCTTAGTGGCTTCCACAGATACGCAGTATTTT

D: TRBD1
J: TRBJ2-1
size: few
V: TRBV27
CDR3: CASRGQSGRHEQFF
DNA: TGTGCCAGCAGGGGACAGAGCGGCCGGCATGAGCAGTTCTTC

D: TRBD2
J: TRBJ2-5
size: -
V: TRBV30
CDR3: CAWSKGAGVGETQYF
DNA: TGTGCCTGGAGTAAGGGTGCGGGAGTAGGGGAGACCCAGTACTTC

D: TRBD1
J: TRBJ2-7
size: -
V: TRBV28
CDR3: CASSLSGTGPYEQYF
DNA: TGTGCCAGCAGTTTATCCGGGACAGGACCCTACGAGCAGTACTTC

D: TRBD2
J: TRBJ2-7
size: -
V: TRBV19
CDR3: CASNDRREAGEQYF
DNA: TGTGCCAGTAACGATCGACGGGAGGCGGGGGAGCAGTACTTC

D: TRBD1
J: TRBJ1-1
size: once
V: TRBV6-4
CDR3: CASSEDRATEAFF
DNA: TGTGCCAGCAGTGAGGACAGGGCCACTGAAGCTTTCTTT

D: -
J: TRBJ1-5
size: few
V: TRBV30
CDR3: CAWSVSLVNQPQHF
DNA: TGTGCCTGGAGTGTATCACTGGTCAATCAGCCCCAGCATTTT

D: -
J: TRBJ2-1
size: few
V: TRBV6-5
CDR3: CASSYSPQDYNEQFF
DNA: TGTGCCAGCAGTTACAGTCCTCAGGACTACAATGAGCAGTTCTTC

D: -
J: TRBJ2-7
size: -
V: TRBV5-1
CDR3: CASSLAASDEQYF
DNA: TGCGCCAGCAGCTTGGCGGCTAGCGACGAGCAGTACTTC

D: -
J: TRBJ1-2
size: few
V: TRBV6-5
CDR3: CASSYDGRLGYGYTF
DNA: TGTGCCAGCAGTTACGACGGCAGGCTTGGCTATGGCTACACCTTC

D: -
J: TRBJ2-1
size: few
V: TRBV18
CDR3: CASSVQGRNEQFF
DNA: TGTGCCAGCTCAGTCCAGGGGCGGAATGAGCAGTTCTTC

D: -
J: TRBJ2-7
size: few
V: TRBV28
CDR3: CASTPPGGAEQYF
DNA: TGTGCCAGCACCCCTCCGGGGGGCGCGGAGCAGTACTTC

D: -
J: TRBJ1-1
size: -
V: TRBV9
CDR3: CASSVLVNTEAFF
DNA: TGTGCCAGCAGCGTGTTAGTGAACACTGAAGCTTTCTTT

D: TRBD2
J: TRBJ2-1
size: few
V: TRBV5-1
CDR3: CASSLEASGSFHNEQFF
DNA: TGCGCCAGCAGCTTGGAGGCTAGCGGGAGTTTCCACAATGAGCAGTTCTTC

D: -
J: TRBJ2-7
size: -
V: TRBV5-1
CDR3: CASSLDRAYEQYF
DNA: TGCGCCAGCAGCTTGGACCGAGCCTACGAGCAGTACTTC

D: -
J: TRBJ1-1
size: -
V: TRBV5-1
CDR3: CASSLVQGTTEAFF
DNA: TGCGCCAGCAGCTTGGTTCAGGGAACCACTGAAGCTTTCTTT

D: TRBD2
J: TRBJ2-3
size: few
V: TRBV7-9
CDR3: CASSRLAGRGADTQYF
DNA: TGTGCCAGCAGCAGATTAGCGGGAAGGGGCGCAGATACGCAGTATTTT

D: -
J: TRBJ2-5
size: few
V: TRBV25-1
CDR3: CASSELTTTKETQYF
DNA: TGTGCCAGCAGTGAATTGACTACCACAAAAGAGACCCAGTACTTC

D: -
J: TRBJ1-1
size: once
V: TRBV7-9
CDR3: CASSLVTGNTEAFF
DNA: TGTGCCAGCAGCTTAGTGACAGGGAACACTGAAGCTTTCTTT

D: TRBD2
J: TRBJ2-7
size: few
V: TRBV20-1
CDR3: CSARRAGQQYF
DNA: TGCAGTGCTAGAAGAGCGGGACAGCAGTACTTC

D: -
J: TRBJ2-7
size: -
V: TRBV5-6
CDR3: CASSLSSEQYF
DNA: TGTGCCAGCAGCTTGTCTTCCGAGCAGTACTTC